This T cell receptor (beta chain) was sequenced in a study of low-dose radiotherapy and immunotherapy resistance in tumors. Study at large: Across 26 weeks, 13 Gy in total went to Cohort 2, delivered as 1 Gy per fraction every two weeks.

Priming of first-strand cDNA relied on TRAV- and TRBV-specific primers (covering alpha and beta chains). With a V-primer adapter and a constant-region primer, TCRs were amplified for around 21 PCR cycles. TCRdb re-called the reads through MiXCR, storing one row per CDR3 protein. The sample includes 64,000 or so distinct CDR3 sequences, roughly 30% of them seen just once. This clonotype was recorded at least ten times. Time point defined: before trial treatment. Germline V gene lookup returns CDR1 SGHTA and CDR2 FQGNSA. With 1 base clipped from V and 0 bases from J, the junction kept 5 bases outside the gene matches. The CDR3 totals 18 residues.

The material sequenced was PBMCs, taken before treatment. The sequence was obtained from a female donor with ovarian cancer. V gene TRBV7-2 combines with J gene TRBJ2-6; 8 bases line up with TRBD2. CDR3 DNA: TGTGCCAGCAGCTTAGTCCGGGGGGGATCCTCTGGGGCCAACGTCCTGACTTTC. As protein: CASSLVRGGSSGANVLTF.